The following is a T cell receptor beta chain sequence with its context. These data originate in a study of blood T cell repertoires in COVID-19. Study-level background: Italy, Spain and the United States were the sources of the convalescent and acute COVID-19 samples. In each case, the material was cDNA or gDNA derived from T cells, B-cell-depleted T cells, or PBMCs.

Original handling: Estimation of nucleated cell counts relied on the amplification of reference gene primers. Sequenced by immunoSEQ multiplex PCR; TCRdb stores in-frame clones only, minus some. The DNA was the basis for D and trimming; V, J and clone size are from that table. This sample carries fewer than 300,000 clones, 75% to 85% of them seen once, and the ten largest clones take 5% to 6.5%. Looked up from germline, CDR1 is LNHDA and CDR2 is SQIVND (reference sequence). The V and J ends lost 3 bases and 4 bases, in that order; junction bases with no gene match: 11. The CDR3 extends over 17 amino acids.

The receptor was derived from a man in his fifties with active or convalescent COVID-19. The sample taken for sequencing was peripheral blood. The chain couples TRBV19 to TRBJ2-3; 9 positions agree with TRBD2. CDR3 loop: CASSIGIAGVQADTQYF. In nucleotides, the CDR3 is TGTGCCAGTAGTATTGGTATAGCGGGAGTTCAAGCAGATACGCAGTATTTT.